One and the same sample provided the 10 T cell receptor beta chains below, sequenced in a study of blood T cell repertoires in COVID-19 (dated by TCRdb to 2020 to 2022). The library was obtained by the immunoSEQ multiplex PCR assay. TCRdb's version of the immuneACCESS table is confined to in-frame rearrangements and falls short of the full clone set. An unresolved V gene accounts for under half of the shortfall where checked; the remainder is of unknown origin. This sample comprises about 190,000 clones, around 80% of them detected only once. Approximately 2.9% of the sample is held by the ten biggest clonotypes. The material sequenced was peripheral blood. These receptors all come from an elderly woman with active or convalescent COVID-19.

The chain recombines TRBV10-3 with TRBJ1-2, with D perhaps matching TRBD1 (6 bases). Germline V CDR1 and CDR2: ENHRY, SYGVKD. Trimming left V 2 bases short and J 2 bases short, with 6 bases between. The CDR3 runs 13 residues. This CDR3 reads CAISERGNYGYTF. CDR3 in DNA: TGTGCCATCAGTGAGAGGGGGAACTATGGCTACACCTTC.

This CDR3 reads CASSEGLAGGHEQFF. In DNA, the CDR3 is TGTGCCAGCAGCGAGGGACTAGCGGGGGGGCATGAGCAGTTCTTC. The V call is TRBV7-3, the J call TRBJ2-1, with 16 bases lining up with TRBD2. CDR1 SGHTA and CDR2 FQGTGA come from the germline V gene. The CDR3 is 15 amino acids. V trimming: 5 bases; J trimming: 8 bases; junction bases outside the gene matches: 3.

This sequence joins TRBV5-6 and TRBJ2-5; possible D gene TRBD1, 5 bases. The germline V gene encodes CDR1 SGHDT and CDR2 YYEEEE. The CDR3 contains 15 residues. Trimming shortened V by 0 bases and J by 2 bases, and 11 bases separated the two germline ends. The CDR3 sequence is CASSLARRGQETQYF. The CDR3 nucleotides are TGTGCCAGCAGCTTGGCCAGAAGGGGACAAGAGACCCAGTACTTC.

The rearrangement links TRBV30 to TRBJ2-7; possibly TRBD2 for D (7 bases). The length of the CDR3 is 14 residues. Per germline, CDR1 GTSNPN and CDR2 SVGIG (reference sequence). Trimming cost V 2 bases and J 3 bases, with 14 bases left between them. The CDR3 DNA reads TGTGCCTGGAGTCTAGGGGGGGGAGACTACGAGCAGTACTTC. This sequence encodes CAWSLGGGDYEQYF. The full variable domain, its missing parts supplied by reference TRBV30 and TRBJ2-7, is SQTIHQWPATLVQPVGSPLSLECTVEGTSNPNLYWYRQAAGRGLQLLFYSVGIGQISSEVPQNLSASRPQDRQFILSSKKLLLSDSGFYLCAWSLGGGDYEQYFGPGTRLTVT.

The chain joins TRBV19 to TRBJ2-1, with 8 bases aligning to TRBD1. Germline V lookup: CDR1 LNHDA, CDR2 SQIVND (reference sequence). V lost 7 bases to trimming and J lost 7 bases; unmatched junction nucleotides: 6. The CDR3 covers 13 residues. Here the CDR3 DNA reads TGTGCCAGTACCCTAACAGGGGGAAATGAGCAGTTCTTC. It translates to CASTLTGGNEQFF.

V is TRBV18 and J is TRBJ1-2, with D perhaps TRBD1 (6 bases). The CDR3 contains 15 residues. Trimming removed 3 bases from V and 5 bases from J, with 16 bases in between. Germline V gene lookup returns CDR1 KGHSH and CDR2 LQKENI. CDR3 loop: CASSPDRGARYGYTF. The CDR3 DNA is TGTGCCAGCTCACCGGACCGGGGGGCCCGATATGGCTACACCTTC.

The chain combines TRBV27 with TRBJ1-2; a possible D gene is TRBD1 (5 bases). V dropped 3 bases and J dropped 8 bases, with 16 bases sitting between them. The CDR3 sequence is 14 residues long. Germline V CDR1 and CDR2: MNHEY, SMNVEV (reference sequence). The CDR3 region has the DNA TGTGCCAGCAGTTTTCGTAGGGGATCTGGCGGCTACACCTTC. This sequence encodes CASSFRRGSGGYTF.

The chain links TRBV5-1 to TRBJ1-2; maybe TRBD1 (5 bases). Deletions cut 1 base from V and 8 bases from J, with 15 bases between. Germline loops: CDR1 SGHRS, CDR2 YFSETQ. The CDR3 covers 14 residues. DNA of the CDR3: TGCGCCAGCAGCTTGTTTTTGCAGGGCGACGGCTACACCTTC. It yields the protein CASSLFLQGDGYTF.

The chain carries TRBV5-1 and TRBJ2-1; a weak D match, TRBD2 (5 bases). Trimming cost V 0 bases and J 1 base, with 11 bases left between them. CDR3 length: 16 amino acids. Germline CDR1 SGHRS, CDR2 YFSETQ. The DNA for the CDR3 is TGCGCCAGCAGCTTGGAGCCGGGGAGTTCCTACAATGAGCAGTTCTTC. Translation: CASSLEPGSSYNEQFF.

This clone was counted once. This sequence joins TRBV10-3 and TRBJ2-7; D may be TRBD2 (5 bases). The germline V gene has CDR1 ENHRY and CDR2 SYGVKD. V lost 10 bases to trimming and J lost 2 bases, with 18 bases between them. The length of the CDR3 is 14 residues. The CDR3: CATRMTGSTYEQYF. The CDR3 DNA follows: TGTGCCACGAGAATGACGGGGTCAACCTACGAGCAGTACTTC.